This passage covers 26 T cell receptor beta chains from one sample sequenced in a study of read filtering for tumor transcriptome and immune sequencing (dated by TCRdb to the early 2020s). Sequencing relied on an Illumina HiSeq 4000. The Immunoverse kit was used to build TCR libraries from 400 ng RNA, with molecular barcoded adaptors covering alpha/delta and beta/gamma chains. TCRdb cleaned the public reads at Q25 with fastp, built clones with MiXCR and kept in-frame beta chains. When rows share a CDR3 protein, they turn into one entry using the most common DNA and genes. This sample lists approximately 140,000 distinct CDR3 sequences; about 13% were detected once. More than 6.5% of the sample is taken by the ten largest. The sample taken for sequencing was a population of CD138-negative cells sorted from bone marrow. This specimen's cell subset or site label, interpreted: bone marrow mononuclear cells depleted of CD138+ plasma/myeloma cells by negative magnetic selection. These receptors were collected from a donor over 35 with multiple myeloma.

The sample holds many counts of this clonotype. At one boundary the junction diverges from the germline segment, which might be a read error. The chain couples TRBV20-1 to TRBJ2-5, with TRBD2 matching 12 bases. This CDR3 is 13 amino acids long. CDR1 is DFQATT, CDR2 SNEGSKA, per germline (reference sequence). CDR3 amino acids: CSAGSGLAGSSLF. The CDR3, as DNA: TGCAGTGCAGGATCAGGACTAGCGGGGTCATCCCTATTC.

Ten or more counts support this clonotype. The chain couples TRBV5-1 to TRBJ1-5; no definite D call. Germline V CDR1 and CDR2: SGHRS, YFSETQ. V shed 4 bases and J shed 2 bases, with 19 bases lying between them. This CDR3 contains 17 residues. The CDR3 reads CASSLGPAGAGNQPQHF. Here the CDR3 DNA reads TGCGCCAGCAGCCTCGGACCGGCGGGCGCGGGCAATCAGCCCCAGCATTTT.

This clonotype was seen ten or more times. V gene TRBV29-1 combines with J gene TRBJ2-5; D possibly corresponds to TRBD2 (5 bases). Trimming removed 4 bases at V and 2 bases at J, with 11 bases between. There are 13 residues in the CDR3. Germline assignment: CDR1 SQVTM and CDR2 ANQGSEA. The CDR3 DNA reads TGCAGCGTTGCCTGGACTGCACAAGAGACCCAGTACTTC. Its translation: CSVAWTAQETQYF.

This clonotype was recorded at least ten times. DNA of the CDR3: TGCGCCAGCAGGCAGGACAGGGGGGCGAACACTGAAGCTTTCTTT. It codes for CASRQDRGANTEAFF. The rearrangement joins TRBV5-1 to TRBJ1-1; TRBD1 matches at 10 bases. The V and J ends lost 5 bases and 1 base, in that order; junction bases with no gene match: 5. CDR1 and CDR2 (germline): SGHRS, YFSETQ. The CDR3 covers 15 residues.

This clonotype occurred many times. The chain carries TRBV27 and TRBJ2-1; TRBD1 might be the D (7 bases). CDR1 and CDR2 from the germline V gene are MNHEY and SMNVEV (reference sequence). The V gene lost 5 bases and the J gene lost 1 base, with 12 bases spanning the gap. The CDR3 runs 15 residues. This CDR3 is CASSPQGRSYNEQFF. The CDR3 DNA follows: TGTGCCAGCAGTCCACAGGGGAGGTCCTACAATGAGCAGTTCTTC.

Comment on this clonotype: A much larger clone differs from this one at a single base, so this may be a read error. The chain employs TRBV9 and TRBJ1-1, with TRBD1 identical over 7 bases. The V gene end was trimmed by 4 bases and the J gene end by 3 bases; junction bases not matched to a gene: 9. The CDR3 consists of 15 residues. Germline assignment: CDR1 SGDLS and CDR2 YYNGEE. CDR3 nucleotides: TGTGCCAGCAGCATAGGCGACAGGGTATACACTGAAGCTTTCTTT. This translates into CASSIGDRVYTEAFF. Based on the CDR3 plus reference TRBV9 and TRBJ1-1, the full variable domain is DSGVTQTPKHLITATGQRVTLRCSPRSGDLSVYWYQQSLDQGLQFLIQYYNGEERAKGNILERFSAQQFPDLHSELNLSSLELGDSALYFCASSIGDRVYTEAFFGQGTRLTVV.

The table lists this clonotype with many counts. The gene calls are TRBV3-1 and TRBJ2-1; perhaps TRBD1 as D (5 bases). The V gene lost 4 bases and the J gene lost 10 bases, with 14 bases spanning the gap. The CDR3 runs 13 residues. The germline V gene encodes CDR1 LGHDT and CDR2 YNNKEL (reference sequence). In DNA form, the CDR3 reads TGTGCCAGCAGCCTCCGATCAGCAGGGGAGCAGTTCTTC. Translating gives CASSLRSAGEQFF.

In its sample, this clonotype was seen many times. The J gene is TRBJ2-1, the V gene TRBV29-1; D gene uncertain. The CDR3 is 15 residues long. CDR1 and CDR2 (germline): SQVTM, ANQGSEA. V lost 4 bases to trimming and J lost 0 bases, with 13 bases between them. The CDR3 DNA reads TGCAGCGTTGGTGAGTCGGCAGGCTCCTACAATGAGCAGTTCTTC. Protein: CSVGESAGSYNEQFF.

The rearrangement uses TRBV24-1 and TRBJ2-5; 10 bases align to TRBD2. This CDR3 is 16 amino acids long. Trimming removed 3 bases from V and 5 bases from J; junction bases left unmatched: 8. Germline CDR1 KGHDR, CDR2 SFDVKD. The CDR3 DNA follows: TGTGCCACCAGTGATGGACTAGCGGATGTAGGGGAGACCCAGTACTTC. Its protein is CATSDGLADVGETQYF.

Only one count was recorded for this clonotype. With a much larger clone just one base away, this may be a read error. The genes are TRBV29-1 and TRBJ2-2; 7 bases are a match to TRBD1. Germline CDR1 reads SQVTM; CDR2 reads ANQGSEA. This CDR3 is built from 13 residues. Trimming at V came to 7 bases and at J to 5 bases, leaving 7 bases not matched to a gene. CDR3 sequence reads: CSATTGVTGELFF. DNA for the CDR3: TGCAGCGCTACCACAGGGGTAACCGGGGAGCTGTTTTTT.

This clonotype occurred many times. CDR3 nucleotides: TGTGCCAGCAGCCCGGGACAGGGTCACGGGGAGCTGTTTTTT. Protein sequence: CASSPGQGHGELFF. The V call is TRBV11-3, the J call TRBJ2-2; 9 bases agree with TRBD1. CDR3 length: 14 amino acids. CDR1 is SGHNT, CDR2 YENEEA, per germline. J gave up 7 bases and V 5 bases, and 5 bases lay outside the gene matches.

This clonotype appeared many times. The V and J genes are TRBV2 and TRBJ2-7; tentatively, D is TRBD1 or TRBD2 (5 bases each). Germline-derived CDR1 and CDR2 are SNHLY and FYNNEI. Trimming removed 8 bases from V and 1 base from J, with 15 bases in between. This CDR3 has 14 amino acids. The CDR3 loop is CASVFEGNSYEQYF. The CDR3 coding sequence is TGTGCCAGCGTATTCGAGGGGAATTCCTACGAGCAGTACTTC.

In nucleotides, the CDR3 is TGTGCCAGTAGCCCCCGCGGGGTTGGCGAGACCCAGTACTTC. Amino acids: CASSPRGVGETQYF. The V and J genes are TRBV19 and TRBJ2-5; possible D gene TRBD2, 6 bases. The CDR3 is made up of 14 amino acids. CDR1 is LNHDA and CDR2 is SQIVND in the germline V gene (reference sequence). V lost 6 bases and J 5 bases, leaving 16 bases between the germline ends.

The sample holds many counts of this clonotype. The chain combines TRBV20-1 with TRBJ2-3; tentative D call: TRBD2 (5 bases). Trimming stripped 4 bases from V and 3 bases from J, with 14 bases between. The germline V gene has CDR1 DFQATT and CDR2 SNEGSKA (reference sequence). The CDR3 is 14 amino acids. CDR3: CSANLAGWTDTQYF. In nucleotides, the CDR3 is TGCAGTGCTAACCTAGCCGGTTGGACAGATACGCAGTATTTT.

This clonotype has ten or more counts. The CDR3 DNA reads TGTGCCAGCAGCCGGAATAATGAAAAACTGTTTTTT. This sequence encodes CASSRNNEKLFF. V usage is TRBV5-6 and J usage is TRBJ1-4; D not certain. This CDR3 contains 12 residues. V was shortened by 4 bases and J by 4 bases, with 5 bases between the two germline ends. Germline assignment: CDR1 SGHDT and CDR2 YYEEEE.

This clonotype was counted ten times or more. The V call is TRBV5-5, the J call TRBJ2-3, with TRBD2 matching 13 bases. CDR3 length: 15 residues. The germline CDR1 and CDR2 sequences are SGHKS and YYEKEE (reference sequence). J was trimmed by 5 bases and V by 5 bases; bases with no gene match: 5. The CDR3 sequence is CASRETSGRLDTQYF. The CDR3 nucleotides read TGTGCCAGCAGGGAGACTAGCGGGAGGTTAGATACGCAGTATTTT.

This clonotype was detected ten times or more. The V call is TRBV29-1, the J call TRBJ2-3; 7 nucleotides line up with TRBD2. The V gene's germline CDR1 is SQVTM and CDR2 ANQGSEA. This CDR3 comprises 15 residues. V lost 0 bases to trimming and J lost 3 bases; unmatched junction nucleotides: 6. CDR3 protein: CSVEDRGGLTDTQYF. As DNA, the CDR3 is TGCAGCGTTGAAGATAGGGGAGGGTTGACAGATACGCAGTATTTT.

With respect to this clonotype: A clone one base away is much larger, so this may be a read error. This chain links TRBV29-1 with TRBJ2-3, with D tentatively TRBD2 (6 bases). The CDR3 is made up of 15 amino acids. V was clipped by 3 bases and J by 0 bases, with 13 bases between them. CDR1 and CDR2 (germline): SQVTM, ANQGSEA. In DNA form, the CDR3 reads TGCAGCGTTGAGGATCGAGGGACTAGCACAGATACGCAGTATTTT. Protein sequence: CSVEDRGTSTDTQYF.

This clonotype showed up many times. The chain links TRBV2 to TRBJ1-5; D call uncertain. Trimming shortened V by 10 bases and J by 4 bases, and 14 bases separated the two germline ends. In germline, CDR1 is SNHLY, CDR2 FYNNEI. This CDR3 region has 13 residues. DNA of the CDR3: TGTGCCACAAGACTGGAGGGTAATCAGCCCCAGCATTTT. Its translation: CATRLEGNQPQHF.

About this clonotype: A single base separates this from a much larger clone, so it may be a read error. This chain's CDR3 is CSARSYTAASYNEQVF. The DNA for the CDR3 is TGCAGTGCTAGATCGTACACTGCGGCTAGCTACAATGAGCAGGTCTTC. The chain couples TRBV20-1 to TRBJ2-1; D may be TRBD2 (5 bases). CDR1 is DFQATT, CDR2 SNEGSKA, per germline (reference sequence). CDR3 size: 16 residues.

This clonotype came up many times. The J gene is TRBJ2-7, the V gene TRBV14; D might be TRBD2 (5 bases). The V gene's germline CDR1 is SGHDN and CDR2 FVKESK. V lost 4 bases and J 5 bases, leaving 21 bases between the germline ends. The CDR3 totals 16 residues. CDR3 bases: TGTGCCAGCAGCCTAGTTTACGGGATGGGCCAGGACGAGCAGTACTTC. It specifies CASSLVYGMGQDEQYF.

CDR3 in amino acids: CASSPGTSGANVLTF. CDR3 nucleotide sequence: TGTGCCAGCAGCCCCGGGACGTCTGGGGCCAACGTCCTGACTTTC. The chain carries TRBV25-1 and TRBJ2-6; D might be TRBD1 or TRBD2, each matching 5 bases. The CDR3 contains 15 residues. The germline V gene has CDR1 MGHDK and CDR2 SYGVNS. Trimming took 6 bases from V and 1 from J, leaving 10 bases between them.

This clonotype was found many times. The junction differs from germline at one of its ends, possibly a read error. This chain uses TRBV29-1 with TRBJ2-3; a possible D gene is TRBD2 (6 bases). The length of the CDR3 is 14 residues. Germline CDR1 reads SQVTM; CDR2 reads ANQGSEA. This CDR3 is CSVEGTGVTYTQYF. CDR3 sequence (DNA): TGCAGCGTTGAAGGGACGGGGGTCACATATACGCAGTATTTT.

This clonotype was detected ten times or more. The chain has TRBV12-5 and TRBJ2-5; D is possibly TRBD1 (6 bases). V gave up 7 bases and J gave up 3 bases, with 12 bases separating them. CDR3 length: 13 amino acids. Germline-derived CDR1 and CDR2 are LGHNT and FRNRAP. The CDR3 sequence is CASVIGGEETQYF. CDR3 nucleotide sequence: TGTGCTAGTGTCATAGGGGGTGAAGAGACCCAGTACTTC.

This clonotype was detected ten times or more. The rearrangement joins TRBV3-1 to TRBJ1-1; D remains ambiguous. Germline lookup yields CDR1 LGHDT and CDR2 YNNKEL (reference sequence). V lost 5 bases, J lost 3 bases, and 7 bases lay in between. The CDR3 is 12 amino acids. The CDR3: CASSDIDTEAFF. The DNA of the CDR3 is TGTGCCAGCAGCGATATTGACACTGAAGCTTTCTTT.

This clonotype was counted many times. The DNA of the CDR3 is TGCGCCAGCAGCTGGCAGGGGGCGCGGAGCACTGAAGCTTTCTTT. Protein: CASSWQGARSTEAFF. The rearrangement joins TRBV5-1 to TRBJ1-1, with TRBD1 identical over 8 bases. The germline CDR1 and CDR2 sequences are SGHRS and YFSETQ. CDR3 size: 15 residues. The V gene end was trimmed by 3 bases and the J gene end by 4 bases; junction bases not matched to a gene: 8. The full variable domain, rest sourced from reference TRBV5-1 and TRBJ1-1, is KAGVTQTPRYLIKTRGQQVTLSCSPISGHRSVSWYQQTPGQGLQFLFEYFSETQRNKGNFPGRFSGRQFSNSRSEMNVSTLELGDSALYLCASSWQGARSTEAFFGQGTRLTVV.